This T cell receptor (beta chain) emerged from a study of human T cells and chemical hapten exposure. Study summary: Small differences in pooled library volume mainly drove the variation in TCR yields per sample.

The time point was: patch test 1, 2 weeks after DPC sensitization. Treatment here: therapeutic diphenylcyclopropenone sensitization with weekly scalp DPC. Unfractionated whole blood yielded total RNA. Each patch test followed a blood draw. This clonotype showed up many times. This CDR3 contains 15 residues. Germline lookup yields CDR1 DFQATT and CDR2 SNEGSKA (reference sequence). V shed 7 bases, J shed 7 bases, and the junction held 17 bases outside the gene matches. TCRdb reprocessed the RACE reads with MiXCR, giving one entry per CDR3 protein. The sample has tens of thousands of distinct CDR3 sequences, 5% to 7% seen once.

The chain links TRBV20-1 to TRBJ2-3, with 7 bases fitting TRBD1. The receptor's source is a woman in her thirties with alopecia areata. Some clones in this sample may be carry-over from other donors' samples. The source was whole blood, collected in connection with sensitization to the hapten diphenylcyclopropenone (DPC). The CDR3 DNA follows: TGCAGTGGTCATTTCCCGGGACAGCGACAAAATACGCAGTATTTT. Translation: CSGHFPGQRQNTQYF.